These 5 T cell receptor beta chains share one sample of origin, sequenced in a study of T cell responses to AZD1222 COVID-19 vaccine. Data came from immunoSEQ multiplex PCR; TCRdb stores just in-frame clones and leaves some out. The sample lists under 150,000 clones, approximately 93% occurring once. The specimen comprised peripheral blood, sampled on day 0 of AZD1222 vaccination. Receptor source: an adult in good health.

This chain links TRBV29-1 with TRBJ2-5; TRBD2 is a possible D gene (6 bases). Germline-derived CDR1 and CDR2 are SQVTM and ANQGSEA. There are 12 residues in the CDR3. Trimming cost V 8 bases and J 1 base, with 11 bases left between them. The CDR3 sequence: CSLRDSQETQYF. The CDR3 coding sequence is TGCAGCCTCCGGGACTCCCAAGAGACCCAGTACTTC.

The CDR3 DNA reads as TGTGCCAGTAGTATTTCGGGAATCTCCACGGATGGCTACACCTTC. As protein: CASSISGISTDGYTF. V is TRBV19 and J is TRBJ1-2; D gene ambiguous. The CDR3 totals 15 residues. V gave up 3 bases and J gave up 6 bases, with 17 bases separating them. CDR1 LNHDA and CDR2 SQIVND come from the germline V gene (reference sequence).

This chain joins TRBV30 and TRBJ2-2, with D maybe TRBD2 (5 bases). This CDR3 is 14 amino acids long. Germline V CDR1 and CDR2: GTSNPN, SVGIG (reference sequence). Trimming took off 4 bases at V and 0 bases at J, with 9 bases between the two ends. The CDR3, as DNA: TGTGCCTGGAATCGAGGGACGAACACCGGGGAGCTGTTTTTT. Its translation is CAWNRGTNTGELFF.

The chain employs TRBV23-1 and TRBJ2-7, with 10 bases matching TRBD2. TRBV23-1 is marked as an open reading frame, function uncertain. J gave up 3 bases and V 8 bases, and 22 bases lay outside the gene matches. The CDR3 is made up of 19 amino acids. This CDR3 reads CASSQPLAGARQSYYEQYF. The CDR3 DNA is TGCGCCAGCTCCCAACCTCTAGCGGGAGCCCGGCAATCCTACTACGAGCAGTACTTC.

The rearrangement joins TRBV24-1 to TRBJ1-1, with D unclear. CDR1 is KGHDR and CDR2 is SFDVKD in the germline V gene. The CDR3 has 10 amino acids. Trimming cost V 7 bases and J 10 bases, with 9 bases left between them. Here the CDR3 reads CATSYLRAFF. The DNA of the CDR3 is TGTGCCACCAGCTACCTTCGAGCTTTCTTT.